This paragraph covers one T cell receptor beta chain sequence. This CDR3 spans 16 amino acids. V shed 5 bases, J shed 6 bases, and the junction held 12 bases outside the gene matches. In germline, CDR1 is SGHDN, CDR2 FVKESK. TCRdb keeps only in-frame clones here, not all; method: immunoSEQ multiplex PCR. The repertoire holds about 95,000 clones, with about four fifths as singletons. This sample stems from a study of blood T cell repertoires in COVID-19. On the study more broadly: The origin of the acute and convalescent COVID-19 samples was the United States, Italy and Spain.

The J gene is TRBJ1-3, the V gene TRBV14, with 8 bases matching TRBD1. The material sequenced was peripheral blood. This TCR was recovered from a human donor in a cohort sampled during active COVID-19. CDR3 amino acids: CASSSAGTGGQNTIYF. CDR3 bases: TGTGCCAGCAGCTCCGCCGGGACAGGAGGGCAAAACACCATATATTTT.